This TCR beta chain emerged from a study of OX40 agonist ivuxolimab in advanced cancers. Notes on the study in general: Low normalized T-cell clonal expansion also characterized some of the nonresponders.

Autoimmune disease history or systemic immunosuppression led to patient exclusion. This CDR3 contains 16 residues. Germline V gene sequence: CDR1 MDHEN, CDR2 SYDVKM. Trimming took 6 bases from V and 8 from J; bases not matched to a gene: 16. The protocol was immunoSEQ multiplex PCR, while the TCRdb copy is restricted to in-frame clones and leaves out a portion. The sample has approximately 40,000 clones, more than 75% seen once. To note about this clone: The antigen is undetermined.

The V and J genes are TRBV28 and TRBJ2-7, with 10 positions matching TRBD1. This TCR derives from an adult with an advanced solid tumor such as melanoma, head and neck, liver or kidney cancer. This specimen consisted of CD4+ or CD8+ T cells sorted from blood, obtained in a trial of the OX40 agonist ivuxolimab. This CDR3 reads CASSPADGQGDNKQYF. The CDR3 DNA follows: TGTGCCAGCAGCCCCGCCGACGGACAGGGGGATAATAAGCAGTACTTC.